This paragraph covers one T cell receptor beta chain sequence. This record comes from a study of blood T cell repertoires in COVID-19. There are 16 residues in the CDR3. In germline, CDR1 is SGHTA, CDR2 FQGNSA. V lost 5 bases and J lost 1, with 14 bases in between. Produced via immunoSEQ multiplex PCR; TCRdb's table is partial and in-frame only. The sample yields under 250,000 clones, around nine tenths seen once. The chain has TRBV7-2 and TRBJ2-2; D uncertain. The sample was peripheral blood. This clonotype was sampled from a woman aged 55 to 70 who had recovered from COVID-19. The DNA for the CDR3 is TGTGCCAGCAGCCCAATATCCGCAGTGAACACCGGGGAGCTGTTTTTT. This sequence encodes CASSPISAVNTGELFF.